These T cell receptor beta chains were read from a single sample in a study of T cells in lung cancer brain metastases. The method was immunoSEQ multiplex PCR; TCRdb's version includes in-frame clones alone and lacks a portion of them. The sample includes thousands of clones, approximately 95% of them seen just once. Sequenced material: tumor tissue from the primary lung tumor. The receptors shown here come from a woman aged 30 to 39 with non-small cell lung cancer. The CDR3 runs from the conserved cysteine through the conserved F or W. A D gene is named only where the DNA matches it firmly.

CDR3 DNA: TGTGCCTGGAGGTGGACAGGGACCTTGGGGGAGCAGTACTTC; CDR3 protein: CAWRWTGTLGEQYF; V gene: TRBV30; J gene: TRBJ2-7; D gene: TRBD1
CDR3 DNA: TGTGCTAGCAGTTTAGGGGGCTGGGGAGAGACCCAGTACTTC; CDR3 protein: CASSLGGWGETQYF; V gene: TRBV28; J gene: TRBJ2-5; D gene: TRBD1
CDR3 DNA: TGTGCCAGCAGTGAAGAGGCGGGACAACGGTCACCCCTCCACTTT; CDR3 protein: CASSEEAGQRSPLHF; V gene: TRBV2; J gene: TRBJ1-6; D gene: .
CDR3 DNA: TGTGCCAGCAGCAACAGGGGGCTCTCAACGCAGTATTTT; CDR3 protein: CASSNRGLSTQYF; V gene: TRBV7-9; J gene: TRBJ2-3; D gene: TRBD1
CDR3 DNA: TGCGCCAGCAGCTTCGACGGTAGCGGGAGGCGGGAGACCCAGTACTTC; CDR3 protein: CASSFDGSGRRETQYF; V gene: TRBV5-1; J gene: TRBJ2-5; D gene: TRBD2
CDR3 DNA: TGCGCCAGCAGCCAAGGGGAGGCGGTCAAAAACATTCAGTACTTC; CDR3 protein: CASSQGEAVKNIQYF; V gene: TRBV4-1; J gene: TRBJ2-4; D gene: .
CDR3 DNA: TGCGCCAGCAGCCAAGCGGGATCTGGGGACGGCTACACCTTC; CDR3 protein: CASSQAGSGDGYTF; V gene: TRBV4-1; J gene: TRBJ1-2; D gene: .
CDR3 DNA: TGTGCCAGCAGTTTATGGGGGGGCCCCTACGAGCAGTACTTC; CDR3 protein: CASSLWGGPYEQYF; V gene: TRBV28; J gene: TRBJ2-7; D gene: .
CDR3 DNA: TGTGCCTGGAGTGTACTCGACGGGGGCCTGGGGACCTACGAGCAGTACTTT; CDR3 protein: CAWSVLDGGLGTYEQYF; V gene: TRBV30; J gene: TRBJ2-7; D gene: .
CDR3 DNA: TGTGCCAGCAGTTTACTAGCGGGGGGGGGATCATACAATGAGCAGTTCTTC; CDR3 protein: CASSLLAGGGSYNEQFF; V gene: TRBV27; J gene: TRBJ2-1; D gene: TRBD2